The 18 T cell receptor beta chains presented below share a single source sample, sequenced in a study of cytomegalovirus exposure and HLA in healthy donors. Use of 60 Vbeta and 13 Jbeta primers characterized the PCR. Assay: immunoSEQ multiplex PCR; the TCRdb copy retains only in-frame clones and omits some. The sample holds approximately 160,000 clones, roughly 80% seen once. The specimen was PBMCs. The receptor source for this set is a human donor in good health.

Here the CDR3 reads CASSPPTERNTEAFF. CDR3 DNA sequence: TGTGCCAGCTCACCTCCAACGGAGCGGAACACTGAAGCTTTCTTT. This chain uses TRBV18 with TRBJ1-1; D gene unclear. The CDR3 has 15 amino acids. V dropped 3 bases and J dropped 1 base, with 12 bases sitting between them. Germline V gene sequence: CDR1 KGHSH, CDR2 LQKENI.

The chain carries TRBV5-1 and TRBJ1-1, with D maybe TRBD1 (6 bases). Germline V lookup: CDR1 SGHRS, CDR2 YFSETQ. V gave up 3 bases and J gave up 1 base, with 16 bases separating them. The CDR3 totals 16 residues. In nucleotides, the CDR3 is TGCGCCAGCAGCTCACGACAGGCCGTATCGAACACTGAAGCTTTCTTT. Translating gives CASSSRQAVSNTEAFF.

This clone was seen just once. The V and J genes are TRBV4-3 and TRBJ2-3; perhaps TRBD2 as D (5 bases). V was shortened by 4 bases and J by 2 bases, with 7 bases between the two germline ends. The length of the CDR3 is 13 residues. The V gene's germline CDR1 is LGHNA and CDR2 YSLEER. CDR3 residues: CASSPGITDTQYF. The DNA for the CDR3 is TGCGCCAGCAGCCCCGGGATCACAGATACGCAGTATTTT.

Concerning this clone itself: At one boundary the junction diverges from the germline segment, which might be a read error. The chain joins TRBV2 to TRBJ1-2; D call uncertain. The CDR3 sequence is 14 residues long. The V gene's germline CDR1 is SNHLY and CDR2 FYNNEI. This CDR3 is CASADLQTNYGYPF. DNA for the CDR3: TGTGCCAGCGCCGATCTACAGACTAACTATGGCTACCCCTTC.

The V and J genes are TRBV27 and TRBJ2-1; unclear D gene. The CDR3 runs to 15 residues. Trimming took 0 bases from V and 8 from J, leaving 14 bases between them. CDR1 is MNHEY and CDR2 is SMNVEV in the germline V gene (reference sequence). The DNA for the CDR3 is TGTGCCAGCAGTTTATCTGTCCGCCCGCGCTATGAGCAGTTCTTC. Translation gives CASSLSVRPRYEQFF.

V and J are TRBV4-3 and TRBJ2-1; D is possibly TRBD1 (5 bases). The CDR3 totals 13 residues. V lost 0 bases to trimming and J lost 10 bases, with 10 bases between them. Germline assignment: CDR1 LGHNA and CDR2 YSLEER. For the CDR3, the DNA is TGCGCCAGCAGCCAAGATTTTGGGGCAGAGCAGTTCTTC. This sequence encodes CASSQDFGAEQFF.

V usage is TRBV2 and J usage is TRBJ1-3; 7 bases are a match to TRBD1. V was pared by 6 bases and J by 4 bases, with 6 bases of the junction left unmatched. Per the germline V gene, CDR1 is SNHLY and CDR2 is FYNNEI. The CDR3 extends over 14 amino acids. In DNA form, the CDR3 reads TGTGCCAGCAGAGCACAGGGGTACGGAAACACCATATATTTT. Its translation is CASRAQGYGNTIYF. The full variable domain, with the rest looked up from reference TRBV2 and TRBJ1-3, is EPEVTQTPSHQVTQMGQEVILRCVPISNHLYFYWYRQILGQKVEFLVSFYNNEISEKSEIFDDQFSVERPDGSNFTLKIRSTKLEDSAMYFCASRAQGYGNTIYFGEGSWLTVV.

The chain carries TRBV6-1 and TRBJ2-6; possibly TRBD2 for D (5 bases). Trimming stripped 2 bases from V and 2 bases from J, with 22 bases between. Per germline, CDR1 MNHNS and CDR2 SASEGT. The CDR3 is made up of 20 amino acids. The CDR3 bases are TGTGCCAGCAGTGAATCTCTTTGGCCAGGCGGGTTGGCTGGGGCCAACGTCCTGACTTTC. Amino acids: CASSESLWPGGLAGANVLTF.

Note on this clone: Other nucleotide sequences from this sample produce the same CDR3. V usage is TRBV5-1 and J usage is TRBJ2-2; 12 bases agree with TRBD2. Germline CDR1 SGHRS, CDR2 YFSETQ. CDR3 length equals 16 residues. Trimming cost V 3 bases and J 2 bases; bases outside gene matches: 2. The CDR3 DNA reads TGCGCCAGCAGCTCGACTAGCGGGGGAAACACCGGGGAGCTGTTTTTT. Translation: CASSSTSGGNTGELFF.

V usage is TRBV6-6 and J usage is TRBJ1-6; D might be TRBD1 (5 bases). CDR3 length equals 15 residues. Germline values: CDR1 MNHNY, CDR2 SVGAGI (reference sequence). V was shortened by 0 bases and J by 5 bases, with 8 bases between the two germline ends. The CDR3 reads CASSYSGQNNSPLHF. CDR3 DNA: TGTGCCAGCAGTTACTCGGGGCAGAATAATTCACCCCTCCACTTT.

This clone appeared a few times. This chain connects TRBV29-1 to TRBJ2-7; TRBD1 aligns across 12 bases. Germline-derived CDR1 and CDR2 are SQVTM and ANQGSEA. This CDR3 is 13 amino acids long. The J segment lost 6 bases and the V segment lost 8 bases, leaving 8 bases of the junction unmatched. The CDR3 loop is CSKGGQGAGEQYF. For the CDR3, the DNA is TGCAGCAAGGGGGGACAGGGGGCGGGCGAGCAGTACTTC.

The gene calls are TRBV20-1 and TRBJ2-7, with a weak D call TRBD2 (5 bases). The CDR3 covers 11 residues. The ends were cut back, 2 bases at V and 9 bases at J, with 11 bases in the middle. Looked up from germline, CDR1 is DFQATT and CDR2 is SNEGSKA (reference sequence). As DNA, the CDR3 is TGCAGTGCTAGACACGGGGTAGGGCAGTACTTC. Encoded protein: CSARHGVGQYF.

The J gene is TRBJ2-1, the V gene TRBV2; D remains unclear. Germline V gene lookup returns CDR1 SNHLY and CDR2 FYNNEI. This CDR3 has 12 amino acids. The V end lost 6 bases, the J end lost 12 bases, and 15 bases lay between the germline ends. CDR3 bases: TGTGCCAGCAGGGTACCCGGAGAAGGGCAGTTCTTC. Amino acid sequence: CASRVPGEGQFF. The full variable domain, its missing parts supplied by reference TRBV2 and TRBJ2-1, is EPEVTQTPSHQVTQMGQEVILRCVPISNHLYFYWYRQILGQKVEFLVSFYNNEISEKSEIFDDQFSVERPDGSNFTLKIRSTKLEDSAMYFCASRVPGEGQFFGPGTRLTVL.

The chain couples TRBV21-1 to TRBJ2-1; the DNA was not used to check the table's D call, TRBD2. TRBV21-1 is a pseudogene locus. The CDR3 totals 14 residues. DNA for the CDR3: TGTGCCAGCGGGAGCGGGGGGGCCTGCAATGAGCAGTTCTTC. It specifies CASGSGGACNEQFF.

The chain combines TRBV27 with TRBJ2-3; 11 nucleotides align to TRBD2. The germline V gene encodes CDR1 MNHEY and CDR2 SMNVEV (reference sequence). This CDR3 contains 16 residues. The junction had 7 bases not matched to a gene; V was cut back by 2 bases and J by 6 bases. The CDR3 spells CASSLISGGAGDTQYF. The CDR3 nucleotides read TGTGCCAGCAGTTTAATTAGCGGGGGGGCCGGGGATACGCAGTATTTT.

This clone was recorded a few times. The chain couples TRBV19 to TRBJ1-4, with a tentative D call TRBD1 (6 bases). There are 13 residues in the CDR3. CDR1 LNHDA and CDR2 SQIVND come from the germline V gene (reference sequence). Trimming took 6 bases from V and 11 from J, leaving 16 bases between them. CDR3 DNA: TGTGCCAGTAGGCAGACAGGAGGCTGGAAACTGTTTTTT. Protein: CASRQTGGWKLFF.

This chain uses TRBV7-8 with TRBJ2-5, with D perhaps matching TRBD2 (5 bases). The CDR3 totals 12 residues. Trimming shortened V by 6 bases and J by 4 bases, and 9 bases separated the two germline ends. Germline V gene data show CDR1 as SGHVS and CDR2 as FQNEAQ. The CDR3 here is CASRKEGETQYF. CDR3 in DNA: TGTGCCAGCAGAAAAGAGGGAGAGACCCAGTACTTC.

The chain carries TRBV7-6 and TRBJ2-5; 8 bases fit TRBD2. J was trimmed by 5 bases and V by 1 base; bases with no gene match: 6. This CDR3 has 15 amino acids. Germline-derived CDR1 and CDR2 are SGHVS and FNYEAQ. The DNA of the CDR3 is TGTGCCAGCAGCTTAGGTCGGGGGGGCGGGGAGACCCAGTACTTC. The encoded protein is CASSLGRGGGETQYF. Filled out from reference TRBV7-6 and TRBJ2-5, the complete variable domain reads GAGVSQSPRYKVTKRGQDVALRCDPISGHVSLYWYRQALGQGPEFLTYFNYEAQQDKSGLPNDRFSAERPEGSISTLTIQRTEQRDSAMYRCASSLGRGGGETQYFGPGTRLLVL.